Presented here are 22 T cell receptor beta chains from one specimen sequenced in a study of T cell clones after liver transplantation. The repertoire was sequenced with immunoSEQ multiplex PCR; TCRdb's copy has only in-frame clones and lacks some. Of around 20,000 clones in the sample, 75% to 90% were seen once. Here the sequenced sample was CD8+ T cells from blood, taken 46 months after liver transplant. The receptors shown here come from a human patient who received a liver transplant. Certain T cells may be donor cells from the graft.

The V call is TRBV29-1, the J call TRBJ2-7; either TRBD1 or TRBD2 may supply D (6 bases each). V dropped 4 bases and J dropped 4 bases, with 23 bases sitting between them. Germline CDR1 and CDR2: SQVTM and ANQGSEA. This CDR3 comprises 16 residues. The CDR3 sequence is CSVGAPGGHGLYEQYF. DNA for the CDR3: TGCAGCGTTGGGGCCCCTGGGGGGCACGGACTGTACGAGCAGTACTTC.

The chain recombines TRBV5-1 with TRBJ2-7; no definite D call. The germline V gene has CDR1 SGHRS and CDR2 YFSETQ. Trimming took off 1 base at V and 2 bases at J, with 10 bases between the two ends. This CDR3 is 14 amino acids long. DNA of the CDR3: TGCGCCAGCAGCTTGCCCAATGGCCCCTACGAGCAGTACTTC. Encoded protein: CASSLPNGPYEQYF.

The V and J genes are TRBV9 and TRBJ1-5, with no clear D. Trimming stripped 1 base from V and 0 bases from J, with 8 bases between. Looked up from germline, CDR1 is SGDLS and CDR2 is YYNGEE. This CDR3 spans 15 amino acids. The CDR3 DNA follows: TGTGCCAGCAGCGTATCAGTTAATAGCAATCAGCCCCAGCATTTT. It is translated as CASSVSVNSNQPQHF.

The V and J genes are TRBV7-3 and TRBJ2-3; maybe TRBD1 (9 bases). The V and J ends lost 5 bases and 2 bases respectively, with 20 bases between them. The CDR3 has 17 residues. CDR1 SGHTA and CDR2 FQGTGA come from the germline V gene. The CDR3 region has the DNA TGTGCCAGCAGCCTAGGAGCGGGGGACAGGGACACAGATACGCAGTATTTT. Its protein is CASSLGAGDRDTDTQYF. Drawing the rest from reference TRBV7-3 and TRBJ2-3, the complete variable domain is GAGVSQTPSNKVTEKGKYVELRCDPISGHTALYWYRQSLGQGPEFLIYFQGTGAADDSGLPNDRFFAVRPEGSVSTLKIQRTERGDSAVYLCASSLGAGDRDTDTQYFGPGTRLTVL.

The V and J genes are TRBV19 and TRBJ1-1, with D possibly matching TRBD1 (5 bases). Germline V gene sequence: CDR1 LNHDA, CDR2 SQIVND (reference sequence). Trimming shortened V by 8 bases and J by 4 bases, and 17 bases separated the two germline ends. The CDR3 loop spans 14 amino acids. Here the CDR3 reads CASASVRGATEAFF. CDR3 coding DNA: TGTGCCAGTGCAAGTGTAAGGGGTGCCACTGAAGCTTTCTTT.

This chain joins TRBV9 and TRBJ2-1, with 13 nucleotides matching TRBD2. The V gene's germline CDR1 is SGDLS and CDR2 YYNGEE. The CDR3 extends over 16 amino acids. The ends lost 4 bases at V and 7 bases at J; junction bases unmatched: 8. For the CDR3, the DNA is TGTGCCAGCAGCTTATGGACTAGCGGGAGCCAGAATGAGCAGTTCTTC. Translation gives CASSLWTSGSQNEQFF. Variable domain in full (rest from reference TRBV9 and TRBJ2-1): DSGVTQTPKHLITATGQRVTLRCSPRSGDLSVYWYQQSLDQGLQFLIQYYNGEERAKGNILERFSAQQFPDLHSELNLSSLELGDSALYFCASSLWTSGSQNEQFFGPGTRLTVL.

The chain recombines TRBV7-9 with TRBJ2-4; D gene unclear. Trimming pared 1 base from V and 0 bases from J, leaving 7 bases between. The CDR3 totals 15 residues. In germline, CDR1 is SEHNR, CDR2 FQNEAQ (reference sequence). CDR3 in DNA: TGTGCCAGCAGCTTAGGGGATATAGCCAAAAACATTCAGTACTTC. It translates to CASSLGDIAKNIQYF.

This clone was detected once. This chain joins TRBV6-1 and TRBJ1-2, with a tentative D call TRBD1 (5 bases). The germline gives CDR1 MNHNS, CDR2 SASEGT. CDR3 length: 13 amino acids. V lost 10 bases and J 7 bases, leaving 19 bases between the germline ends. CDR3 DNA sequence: TGTGCCACCCAGGCGAGGGGAATTTTTGGCTACACCTTC. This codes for CATQARGIFGYTF.

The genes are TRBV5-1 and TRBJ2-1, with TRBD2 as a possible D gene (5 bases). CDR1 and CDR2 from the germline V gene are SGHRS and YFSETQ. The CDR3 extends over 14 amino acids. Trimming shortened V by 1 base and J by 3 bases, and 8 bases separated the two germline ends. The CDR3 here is CASSLYGNYNEQFF. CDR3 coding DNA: TGCGCCAGCAGCTTGTACGGGAACTACAATGAGCAGTTCTTC.

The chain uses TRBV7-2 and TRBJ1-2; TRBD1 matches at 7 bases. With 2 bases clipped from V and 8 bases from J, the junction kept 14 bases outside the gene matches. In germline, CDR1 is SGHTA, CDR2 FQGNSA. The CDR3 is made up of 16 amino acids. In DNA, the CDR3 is TGTGCCAGCAGCTTAAGGGGGGACAGTCACCCCACAGGCTACACCTTC. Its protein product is CASSLRGDSHPTGYTF.

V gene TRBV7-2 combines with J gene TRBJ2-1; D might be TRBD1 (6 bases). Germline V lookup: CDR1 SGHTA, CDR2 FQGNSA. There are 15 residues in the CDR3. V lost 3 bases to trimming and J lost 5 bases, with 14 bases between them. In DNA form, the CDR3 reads TGTGCCAGCAGCTTGACAGGTAGGCTCCACAATGAGCAGTTCTTC. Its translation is CASSLTGRLHNEQFF.

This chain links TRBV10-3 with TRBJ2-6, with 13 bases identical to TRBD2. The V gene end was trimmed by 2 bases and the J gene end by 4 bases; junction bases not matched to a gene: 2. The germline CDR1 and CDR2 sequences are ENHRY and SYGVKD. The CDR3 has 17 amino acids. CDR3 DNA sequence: TGTGCCATCAGTGAGGGACTAGCGGGAGTCGGGGCCAACGTCCTGACTTTC. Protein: CAISEGLAGVGANVLTF.

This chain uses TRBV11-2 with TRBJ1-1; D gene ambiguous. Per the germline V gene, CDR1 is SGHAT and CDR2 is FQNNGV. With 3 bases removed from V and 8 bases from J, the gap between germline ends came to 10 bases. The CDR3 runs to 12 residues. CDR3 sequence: CASSFGVSEAFF. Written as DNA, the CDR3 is TGTGCCAGCAGCTTCGGGGTATCAGAAGCTTTCTTT. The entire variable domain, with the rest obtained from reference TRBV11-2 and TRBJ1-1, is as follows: EAGVAQSPRYKIIEKRQSVAFWCNPISGHATLYWYQQILGQGPKLLIQFQNNGVVDDSQLPKDRFSAERLKGVDSTLKIQPAKLEDSAVYLCASSFGVSEAFFGQGTRLTVV.

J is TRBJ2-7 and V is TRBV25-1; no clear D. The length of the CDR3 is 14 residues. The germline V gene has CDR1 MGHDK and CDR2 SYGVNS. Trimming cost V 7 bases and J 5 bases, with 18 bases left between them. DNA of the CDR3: TGTGCCAGCACTCCTCGGCTAGGGAACCACGAGCAGTACTTC. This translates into CASTPRLGNHEQYF.

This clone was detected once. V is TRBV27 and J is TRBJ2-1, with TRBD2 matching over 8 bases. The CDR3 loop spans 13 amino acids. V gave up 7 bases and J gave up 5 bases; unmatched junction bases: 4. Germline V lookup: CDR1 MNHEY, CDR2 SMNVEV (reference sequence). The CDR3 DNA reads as TGTGCCAGCACGGGAGGGGGGGACAATGAGCAGTTCTTC. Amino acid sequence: CASTGGGDNEQFF.

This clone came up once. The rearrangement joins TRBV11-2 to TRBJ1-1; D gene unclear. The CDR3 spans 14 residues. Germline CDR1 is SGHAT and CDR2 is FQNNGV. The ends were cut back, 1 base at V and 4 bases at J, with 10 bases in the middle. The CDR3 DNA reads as TGTGCCAGCAGCTTAGTCGGGCTTAGCACTGAAGCTTTCTTT. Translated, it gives CASSLVGLSTEAFF.

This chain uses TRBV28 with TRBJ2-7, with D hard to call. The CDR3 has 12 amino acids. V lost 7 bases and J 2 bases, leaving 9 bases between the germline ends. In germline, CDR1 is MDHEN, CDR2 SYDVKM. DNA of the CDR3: TGTGCCAGCATAGGCGCAACCTACGAGCAGTACTTC. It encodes CASIGATYEQYF.

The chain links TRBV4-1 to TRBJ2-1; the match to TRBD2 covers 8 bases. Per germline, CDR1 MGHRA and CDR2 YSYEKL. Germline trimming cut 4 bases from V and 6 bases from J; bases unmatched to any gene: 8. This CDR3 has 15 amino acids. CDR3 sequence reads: CASSPRGSGTNEQFF. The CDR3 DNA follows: TGCGCCAGCAGCCCGCGGGGTAGCGGGACCAATGAGCAGTTCTTC.

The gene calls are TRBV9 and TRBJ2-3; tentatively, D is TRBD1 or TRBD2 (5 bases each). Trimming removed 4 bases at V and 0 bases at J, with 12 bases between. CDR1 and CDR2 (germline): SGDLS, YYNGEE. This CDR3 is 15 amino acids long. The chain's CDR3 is CASSPRGGSTDTQYF. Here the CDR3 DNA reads TGTGCCAGCAGCCCACGGGGCGGAAGCACAGATACGCAGTATTTT.

In DNA, the CDR3 is TGTGCCAGCCGAAGTAACCCCACAGATACGCAGTATTTT. Protein sequence: CASRSNPTDTQYF. J is TRBJ2-3 and V is TRBV19; D gene ambiguous. Germline V gene lookup returns CDR1 LNHDA and CDR2 SQIVND (reference sequence). The CDR3 is 13 amino acids. The V gene lost 9 bases and the J gene lost 2 bases, with 12 bases spanning the gap.

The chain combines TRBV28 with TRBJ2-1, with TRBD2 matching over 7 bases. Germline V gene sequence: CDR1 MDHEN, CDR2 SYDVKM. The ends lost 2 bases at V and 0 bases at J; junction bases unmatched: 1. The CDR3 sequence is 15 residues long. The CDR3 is CASSLRGVSYNEQFF. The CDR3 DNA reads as TGTGCCAGCAGTTTACGGGGGGTCTCCTACAATGAGCAGTTCTTC.

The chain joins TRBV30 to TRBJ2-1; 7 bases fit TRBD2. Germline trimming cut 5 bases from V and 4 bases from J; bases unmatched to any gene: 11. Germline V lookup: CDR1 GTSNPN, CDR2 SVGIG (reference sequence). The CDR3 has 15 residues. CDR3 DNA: TGTGCCTGGGGGGGAGGGAAATCAGGTTACAATGAGCAGTTCTTC. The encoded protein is CAWGGGKSGYNEQFF.